This paragraph covers one T cell receptor beta chain sequence. These data belong to a study of blood T cell repertoires in COVID-19. Whole-study context: From T cells, B-cell-depleted T cells, or PBMCs came the material, which was cDNA or gDNA.

Measured with immunoSEQ multiplex PCR; TCRdb has only the in-frame clones, and not every one. Altogether around 200,000 clones are present, 65% to 90% being singletons, with the ten largest covering 4% to 4.5%. The sequenced sample consisted of peripheral blood. The source of this sequence is a man in his forties or fifties with acute or convalescent COVID-19.

CDR3 bases: TGTGCCAGCAGTCGAGACAGGGAATTTTATGGCTACACCTTC. Protein: CASSRDREFYGYTF. The J gene is TRBJ1-2, the V gene TRBV2; 7 positions agree with TRBD1. This CDR3 has 14 residues. From germline, CDR1 is SNHLY and CDR2 FYNNEI. Unmatched junction bases numbered 8, after V lost 5 bases and J lost 5 bases.